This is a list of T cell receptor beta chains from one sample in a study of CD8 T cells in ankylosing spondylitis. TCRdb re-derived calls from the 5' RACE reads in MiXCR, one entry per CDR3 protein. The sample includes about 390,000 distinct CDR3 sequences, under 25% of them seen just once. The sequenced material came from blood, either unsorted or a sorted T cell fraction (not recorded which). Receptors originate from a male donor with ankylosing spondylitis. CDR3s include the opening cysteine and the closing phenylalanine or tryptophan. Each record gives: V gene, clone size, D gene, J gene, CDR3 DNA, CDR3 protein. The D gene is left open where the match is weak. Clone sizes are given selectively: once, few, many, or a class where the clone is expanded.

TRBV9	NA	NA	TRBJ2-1	TGTGCCAGCAGCGTAGCAGGAGAAATCAATGAGCAGTTCTTC	CASSVAGEINEQFF
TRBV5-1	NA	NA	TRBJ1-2	TGCGCCAGCAGAAAAGAGACGTCGCCTAACTATGGCTACACCTTC	CASRKETSPNYGYTF
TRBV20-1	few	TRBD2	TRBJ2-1	TGCAGTGCTAGACTAGCGGGAGGGCCCTACAATGAGCAGTTCTTC	CSARLAGGPYNEQFF
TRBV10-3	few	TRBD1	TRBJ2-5	TGTGCCATCAGGGAGACAGGGGGAAAAGAGACCCAGTACTTC	CAIRETGGKETQYF
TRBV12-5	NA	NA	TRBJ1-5	TGTGCTAGTGGTTTGGTACAAATGGCAGGGGATCAGCCCCAGCATTTT	CASGLVQMAGDQPQHF
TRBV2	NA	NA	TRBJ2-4	TGTGCCAGCAGTGAGGACGGCTTAGGAAACATTCAGTACTTC	CASSEDGLGNIQYF
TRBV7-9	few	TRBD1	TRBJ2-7	TGTGCCAGCAGCTTAGAGACAGGGATCTACGAGCAGTACTTC	CASSLETGIYEQYF
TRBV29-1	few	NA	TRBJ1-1	TGCAGCGTTGAAAAACAGGGAAACACTGAAGCTTTCTTT	CSVEKQGNTEAFF
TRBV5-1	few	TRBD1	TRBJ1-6	TGCGCCAGCAGCTTGAACCAACAGGGGGCAGGAAGGAATTCACCCCTCCACTTT	CASSLNQQGAGRNSPLHF
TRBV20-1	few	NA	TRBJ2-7	TGCGGCTTCCTGGACCACTACGAGCAGTACTTC	CGFLDHYEQYF
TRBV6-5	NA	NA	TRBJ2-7	TGTGCCAGCAGTTACTCGTATCTTGGGGCTAACTACGAGCAGTACTTC	CASSYSYLGANYEQYF
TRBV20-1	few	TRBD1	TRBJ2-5	TGCAGTGCTCATGGACAGGGGGCGCTTCCACAAGAGACCCAGTACTTC	CSAHGQGALPQETQYF
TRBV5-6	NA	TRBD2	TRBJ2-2	TGTGCCAGCAGCTTGAGGGGAGGGGTCGGCACCGGGGAGCTGTTTTTT	CASSLRGGVGTGELFF
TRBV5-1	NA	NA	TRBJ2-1	TGCGCCAGCAGCTGGGTACCGGACTCCTACAATGAGCAGTTCTTC	CASSWVPDSYNEQFF
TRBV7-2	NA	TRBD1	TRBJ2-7	TGTGCCAGCAGCATACTTACAGGGGCGACAGGCGAGCAGTACTTC	CASSILTGATGEQYF
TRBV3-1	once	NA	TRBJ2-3	TGTGCCAGCAGCCAGGTCCAGGGACTCACAGATACGCAGTATTTT	CASSQVQGLTDTQYF
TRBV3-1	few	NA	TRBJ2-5	TGTGCCAGCAGCCGCGTGCCCTTGGGGCTAAACCAGACCCAGTACTTC	CASSRVPLGLNQTQYF
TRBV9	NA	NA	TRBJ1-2	TGTGCCAGCAGCGCGGACGGCTCGTGGTATGGCTACACCTTC	CASSADGSWYGYTF
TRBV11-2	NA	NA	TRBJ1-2	TGTGCCAGCAGCCATACCCCCAGTGGCTATGGCTACACCTTC	CASSHTPSGYGYTF
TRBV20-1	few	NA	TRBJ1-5	TGCAGTGCTAGAGCAGCAGGGGATCAGCCCCAGCATTTT	CSARAAGDQPQHF
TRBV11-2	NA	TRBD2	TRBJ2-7	TGTGCCAGCAGCTGGGGGACTAGCGGGACCAACTACGAGCAGTACTTC	CASSWGTSGTNYEQYF
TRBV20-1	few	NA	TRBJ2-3	TGCATGTGGGGTTTGGCGGGACGCCGGTCTCGTAGGCTGGGCACAGATACGCAGTATTTT	CMWGLAGRRSRRLGTDTQYF
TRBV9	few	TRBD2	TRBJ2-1	TGTGCCAGCAGCGTAGAGACTAGCGCCGCCCTAGATGAGCAGTTCTTC	CASSVETSAALDEQFF
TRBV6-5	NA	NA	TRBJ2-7	TGTGCCAGCAGTTACCCAAGAGAATCGTACGAGCAGTACTTC	CASSYPRESYEQYF
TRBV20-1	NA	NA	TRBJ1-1	TGCAGTGCTAGTGCTGGGGGGCGGACTGAAGCTTTCTTT	CSASAGGRTEAFF
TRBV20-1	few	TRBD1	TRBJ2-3	TGCTGTGCTAGTGAAGACGACAGGGGATCCACAGATACGCAGTATTTT	CCASEDDRGSTDTQYF
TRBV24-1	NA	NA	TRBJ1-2	TGTGCCACCAGTGAGCGGGACTCTAACTATGGCTACACCTTC	CATSERDSNYGYTF
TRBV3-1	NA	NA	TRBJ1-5	TGTGCCAGCAGCCCGTACTCGGGTTTAGGTCAGCCCCAGCATTTT	CASSPYSGLGQPQHF
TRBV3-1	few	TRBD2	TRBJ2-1	TGTGCCAGCAGCTCCCGGATACTAGCGGACTTCAATGAGCAGTTCTTC	CASSSRILADFNEQFF
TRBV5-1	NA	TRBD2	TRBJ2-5	TGCGCCAGCAGCTTTTGGACTAGCGGGAGGGCAGAGACCCAGTACTTC	CASSFWTSGRAETQYF
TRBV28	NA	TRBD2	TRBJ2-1	TGTGCCAGCAGTTTAATAGCGGGAGGTTCGGGCAATGAGCAGTTCTTC	CASSLIAGGSGNEQFF
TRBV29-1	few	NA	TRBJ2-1	TGCAGCGTCCGAAGGGGCAATGAGCAGTTCTTC	CSVRRGNEQFF
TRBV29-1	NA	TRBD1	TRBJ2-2	TGCAGCGCCACGGACAGGGTTGACACCGGGGAGCTGTTTTTT	CSATDRVDTGELFF
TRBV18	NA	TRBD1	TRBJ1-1	TGTGCCAGCTCACCACGCGGACAGGGAGGGGACACTGAAGCTTTCTTT	CASSPRGQGGDTEAFF
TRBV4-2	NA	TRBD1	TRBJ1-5	TGTGCCAGCAGCCAAGAGGGGACAGGGGGCAATCAGCCCCAGCATTTT	CASSQEGTGGNQPQHF
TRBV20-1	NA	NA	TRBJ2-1	TGCAGTGCTGAGATGTCTGAGCAGTTCTTC	CSAEMSEQFF
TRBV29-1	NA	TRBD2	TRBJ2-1	TGCAGCGTTGAGCGGGGGATGGCGCACAGGAATGAGCAGTTCTTC	CSVERGMAHRNEQFF
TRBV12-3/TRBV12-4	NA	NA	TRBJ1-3	TGTGCCAGCAGTTTTTTACTCGGGACCATATATTTT	CASSFLLGTIYF
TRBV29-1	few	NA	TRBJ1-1	TGCAGCGTTGAAGTCTGGGTGTACGGCATGAACACTGAAGCTTTCTTT	CSVEVWVYGMNTEAFF
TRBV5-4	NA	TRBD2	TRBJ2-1	TGTGCCAGCAGGCCGGCGGGGGGGAATGAGCAGTTCTTC	CASRPAGGNEQFF
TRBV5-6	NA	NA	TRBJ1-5	TGTGCCAGCAGCTTCTCGAGGGGAATCTCCTTCAGTAATCAGCCCCAGCATTTT	CASSFSRGISFSNQPQHF
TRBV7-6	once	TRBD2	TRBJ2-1	TGTGCCAGCAGTCCACTAGCGGGAGCCGTAACCTACAATGAGCAGTTCTTT	CASSPLAGAVTYNEQFF
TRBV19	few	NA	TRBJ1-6	TGTGCCAGTAGCCCCGTGACAGGAAATCCTCTATATATGAATTCACCCCTCCACTTT	CASSPVTGNPLYMNSPLHF
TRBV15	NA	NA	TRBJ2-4	TGTGCCACCAGCAGCCTAGGACCAGCCAAAAACATTCAGTACTTC	CATSSLGPAKNIQYF
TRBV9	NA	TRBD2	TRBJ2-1	TGTGCCAGCAGCCCTCGGACTAGCGGGTTTTACAATGAGCAGTTCTTC	CASSPRTSGFYNEQFF
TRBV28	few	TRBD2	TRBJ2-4	TGTGCCAGCAGTTTGAGCGGGACTAGCGGAAACATTCAGTACTTC	CASSLSGTSGNIQYF
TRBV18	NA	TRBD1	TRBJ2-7	TGTGCCAGCTCACCAACCGGACAGGGGAGGTACGAGCAGTACTTC	CASSPTGQGRYEQYF
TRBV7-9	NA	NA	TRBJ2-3	TGTGCCAGCAGCTGGGTCTTCCGGGAGTCTACGCAGTATTTT	CASSWVFRESTQYF
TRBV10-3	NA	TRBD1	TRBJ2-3	TGTGCCATCAGCCTGCAATGGGGGACAGGGGCAGATACGCAGTATTTT	CAISLQWGTGADTQYF
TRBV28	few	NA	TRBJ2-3	TGTGCCAGCACCTATCCGGACGTCGGGGGCACAGATACGCAGTATTTT	CASTYPDVGGTDTQYF
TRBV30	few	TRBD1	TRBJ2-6	TGTGCCTGGACAGGGGGCACTGGGGCCAACGTCCTGACTTTC	CAWTGGTGANVLTF
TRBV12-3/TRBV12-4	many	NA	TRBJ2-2	TGTGCCAGCAGTTTTGGCCAATCGAACACCGGGGAGCTGTTTTTT	CASSFGQSNTGELFF
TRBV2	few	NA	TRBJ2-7	TGTGCCAGCTCGGCCATTCCCCTACGCGAGCAGTACTTC	CASSAIPLREQYF
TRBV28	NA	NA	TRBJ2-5	TGTGCCAGCGGACGGTGGGGAGAGACCCAGTACTTC	CASGRWGETQYF
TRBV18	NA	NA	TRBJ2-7	TGTGCCAGCTCAAGTATTTTTAACGAGCAGTACTTC	CASSSIFNEQYF
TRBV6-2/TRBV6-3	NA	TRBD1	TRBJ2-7	TGTGCCAGCAGGCGGACAGGGGAATCCGGCGAGCAGTACTTC	CASRRTGESGEQYF
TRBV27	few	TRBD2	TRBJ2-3	TGTGCCAGCAGTTATAGACTAGCGGGAGGGAGGCGGCGCACAGATACGCAGTATTTT	CASSYRLAGGRRRTDTQYF